This T cell receptor (beta chain) was captured by sequencing in a study of shared clonotypes between healthy human individuals. The germline V gene encodes CDR1 SQVTM and CDR2 ANQGSEA. Deletions cut 6 bases from V and 6 bases from J, with 9 bases between. This CDR3 has 10 amino acids. Produced via immunoSEQ multiplex PCR; TCRdb's table is partial and in-frame only. The table shows 2,500,000 or so clones, with 93% occurring only once. Study outcomes and limitations: Relative to their counterparts shared across all four donors, non-shared clonotypes exhibited diminished generation probabilities.

As regards this clone: Its cognate antigen is unknown.

The V and J genes are TRBV29-1 and TRBJ2-7; D tentatively fits TRBD1 or TRBD2 (5 bases each). Material for sequencing was naive CD4+ T cells from PBMCs. Specified subset: CD45RA+ positively selected. This TCR was sampled from a man between 18 and 29 years old in good health. Some clones in this sample may be carry-over from other donors' samples. The CDR3 protein is CSVTRGEQYF. The CDR3 bases are TGCAGCGTAACTAGGGGCGAGCAGTACTTC.